Presented here are 27 T cell receptor beta chains from one specimen sequenced in a study of cytomegalovirus exposure and HLA in healthy donors (dated by TCRdb to 2016 to 2017). The library was made by the immunoSEQ multiplex PCR assay. For the multiplex PCR, a mixture combining 60 forward primers for TCR Vbeta segments and 13 reverse primers for TCR Jbeta segments was used. The source is immuneACCESS, and TCRdb retained only in-frame sequences with V and J called. Part of the clones is not carried over; for the studies checked, unresolved V genes explain less than half of this, and the remainder is unexplained. In this sample the table shows approximately 100,000 clones, 85% of which occur a single time. The top ten clones comprise nearly 7.5% of the sample. Sequenced sample: PBMCs. The receptors shown here come from a man between 40 and 49 years old in good health and CMV-seropositive.

The chain is built from TRBV11-3 and TRBJ2-4; the match to TRBD2 covers 8 bases. V was pared by 0 bases and J by 6 bases, with 7 bases of the junction left unmatched. Germline-derived CDR1 and CDR2 are SGHNT and YENEEA. The CDR3 runs to 16 residues. In nucleotides, the CDR3 is TGTGCCAGCAGCTTAGATGAGGCGGGGGGCTCAAACATTCAGTACTTC. It specifies CASSLDEAGGSNIQYF. Full variable domain (outside the CDR3, taken from reference TRBV11-3 and TRBJ2-4): EAGVVQSPRYKIIEKKQPVAFWCNPISGHNTLYWYLQNLGQGPELLIRYENEEAVDDSQLPKDRFSAERLKGVDSTLKIQPAELGDSAVYLCASSLDEAGGSNIQYFGAGTRLSVL.

The chain uses TRBV27 and TRBJ1-1, with 7 bases matching TRBD1. The CDR3 length is 15 residues. J lost 0 bases, V lost 4 bases, and 5 bases had no gene match. CDR1 MNHEY and CDR2 SMNVEV come from the germline V gene (reference sequence). This CDR3 is CASSYGTALNTEAFF. CDR3 sequence (DNA): TGTGCCAGCAGTTACGGGACAGCTTTGAACACTGAAGCTTTCTTT.

The V gene is TRBV6-1, the J gene TRBJ1-3; TRBD1 aligns across 9 bases. The CDR3 is 15 residues long. The V gene end was trimmed by 2 bases and the J gene end by 6 bases; junction bases not matched to a gene: 5. From germline, CDR1 is MNHNS and CDR2 SASEGT. The CDR3 sequence: CASSERTGGVNTIYF. The CDR3 DNA is TGTGCCAGCAGTGAAAGAACAGGGGGCGTAAACACCATATATTTT.

The chain links TRBV15 to TRBJ2-3; D unresolved. Trimming removed 0 bases at V and 4 bases at J, with 5 bases between. The CDR3 runs 13 residues. CDR1 is LNHNV and CDR2 is YYDKDF in the germline V gene (reference sequence). This CDR3 is CATSRDLADTQYF. The CDR3 nucleotides read TGTGCCACCAGCAGAGATCTTGCAGATACGCAGTATTTT.

This clone was counted a few times. The J gene is TRBJ1-2, the V gene TRBV19; 7 bases fit TRBD1. Germline V CDR1 and CDR2: LNHDA, SQIVND (reference sequence). V was pared by 5 bases and J by 5 bases, with 8 bases of the junction left unmatched. The CDR3 length is 14 residues. The CDR3 DNA reads TGTGCCAGTAGTGAGGGGGCGAGGACTTATGGCTACACCTTC. This gives the protein CASSEGARTYGYTF.

The V and J genes are TRBV5-6 and TRBJ1-2, with D possibly matching TRBD1 (5 bases). Trimming took off 4 bases at V and 4 bases at J, with 8 bases between the two ends. Germline V gene lookup returns CDR1 SGHDT and CDR2 YYEEEE. The length of the CDR3 is 12 residues. DNA for the CDR3: TGTGCCAGCAGCCGACAGTTCTATGGCTACACCTTC. Amino acid sequence: CASSRQFYGYTF.

The chain carries TRBV19 and TRBJ2-7; the match to TRBD2 covers 14 bases. Unmatched junction bases numbered 4, after V lost 5 bases and J lost 4 bases. Looked up from germline, CDR1 is LNHDA and CDR2 is SQIVND (reference sequence). The CDR3 totals 15 residues. CDR3: CASSFGTSGRYEQYF. CDR3 bases: TGTGCCAGTAGTTTCGGGACTAGCGGGAGATACGAGCAGTACTTC.

CDR3 region: CASSQGLAGNTIYF. The CDR3 DNA reads as TGTGCCAGCAGCCAGGGTCTGGCTGGAAACACCATATATTTT. The chain combines TRBV6-1 with TRBJ1-3; maybe TRBD1 (5 bases). The V end lost 6 bases, the J end lost 2 bases, and 11 bases lay between the germline ends. Germline CDR1 is MNHNS and CDR2 is SASEGT. This CDR3 is built from 14 residues.

The V call is TRBV4-2, the J call TRBJ1-1, with D possibly TRBD1 on 6 matching bases. The CDR3 has 17 residues. The V gene's germline CDR1 is LGHNA and CDR2 YNFKEQ. The V end lost 0 bases, the J end lost 3 bases, and 17 bases lay between the germline ends. CDR3 region: CASSQEPPTSGDTEAFF. The DNA of the CDR3 is TGTGCCAGCAGCCAAGAACCCCCAACTTCAGGGGACACTGAAGCTTTCTTT.

The chain has TRBV29-1 and TRBJ2-5; weak D call: TRBD2 (5 bases). V lost 4 bases and J lost 5, with 11 bases in between. The CDR3 contains 12 residues. Germline CDR1 is SQVTM and CDR2 is ANQGSEA. CDR3 residues: CSVGSGGETQYF. The DNA for the CDR3 is TGCAGCGTTGGGAGCGGCGGGGAGACCCAGTACTTC.

V gene TRBV5-5 combines with J gene TRBJ2-1; 7 bases fit TRBD2. V shed 3 bases, J shed 0 bases, and the junction held 12 bases outside the gene matches. Germline values: CDR1 SGHKS, CDR2 YYEKEE (reference sequence). The CDR3 totals 18 residues. The CDR3 DNA is TGTGCCAGCAGCTCGACGGGGTGGCGGGAGAGCTCCTACAATGAGCAGTTCTTC. It translates to CASSSTGWRESSYNEQFF.

The chain carries TRBV11-2 and TRBJ1-6; TRBD1 agrees at 8 bases. The CDR3 spans 17 residues. V dropped 5 bases and J dropped 6; count of bases not matched to a gene: 12. Germline CDR1 is SGHAT and CDR2 is FQNNGV. This chain's CDR3 is CASSPTGGNLFNSPLHF. The CDR3 DNA is TGTGCCAGCAGCCCAACAGGGGGAAATCTTTTTAATTCACCCCTCCACTTT.

The CDR3 DNA is TGTGCCACGTTTGCCTCCGGGGGGAACACTGAAGCTTTCTTT. Protein sequence: CATFASGGNTEAFF. The J gene is TRBJ1-1, the V gene TRBV19; D possibly corresponds to TRBD1 (5 bases). Per the germline V gene, CDR1 is LNHDA and CDR2 is SQIVND (reference sequence). This CDR3 contains 14 residues. Deletions cut 10 bases from V and 1 base from J, with 16 bases between.

This chain joins TRBV5-4 and TRBJ2-1; 7 bases align to TRBD1. The CDR3 is made up of 18 amino acids. CDR1 is SGHNT and CDR2 is YYREEE in the germline V gene (reference sequence). Germline trimming cut 0 bases from V and 3 bases from J; bases unmatched to any gene: 12. The DNA for the CDR3 is TGTGCCAGCAGCTTGGCCGGCGCAGGGGGACGAGGCTACAATGAGCAGTTCTTC. Translated: CASSLAGAGGRGYNEQFF.

The rearrangement joins TRBV29-1 to TRBJ2-1; 9 nucleotides agree with TRBD2. CDR3 length: 12 amino acids. The V segment lost 6 bases and the J segment 7 bases; nucleotides outside the gene matches: 4. Germline loops: CDR1 SQVTM, CDR2 ANQGSEA. For the CDR3, the DNA is TGCAGCGTCGGCCTAGCGGGAAATGAGCAGTTCTTC. It specifies CSVGLAGNEQFF.

This clone was recorded only once. The chain couples TRBV14 to TRBJ2-5, with a tentative D call TRBD2 (6 bases). The CDR3 has 14 residues. V lost 1 base and J 6 bases, leaving 12 bases between the germline ends. Germline loops: CDR1 SGHDN, CDR2 FVKESK. CDR3 DNA: TGTGCCAGCAGCCAAGGAGGAGGGGAGAAGACCCAGTACTTC. This sequence encodes CASSQGGGEKTQYF.

This clone occurred once. The CDR3 region is CASSQTRYGYEQYF. In DNA, the CDR3 is TGCGCCAGCAGCCAAACCCGTTACGGCTACGAGCAGTACTTC. V is TRBV5-1 and J is TRBJ2-7; D unresolved. With 4 bases removed from V and 3 bases from J, the gap between germline ends came to 14 bases. CDR3 length equals 14 residues. Germline values: CDR1 SGHRS, CDR2 YFSETQ. The entire variable domain, with the rest obtained from reference TRBV5-1 and TRBJ2-7, is as follows: KAGVTQTPRYLIKTRGQQVTLSCSPISGHRSVSWYQQTPGQGLQFLFEYFSETQRNKGNFPGRFSGRQFSNSRSEMNVSTLELGDSALYLCASSQTRYGYEQYFGPGTRLTVT.

The V gene is TRBV5-5, the J gene TRBJ2-7, with 13 bases aligning to TRBD2. This CDR3 region has 16 residues. The germline V gene has CDR1 SGHKS and CDR2 YYEKEE (reference sequence). Trimming at V came to 4 bases and at J to 9 bases, leaving 13 bases not matched to a gene. This chain's CDR3 is CASSSPGLAGTTGQYF. In DNA form, the CDR3 reads TGTGCCAGCAGCAGCCCGGGACTAGCGGGGACTACGGGGCAGTACTTC.

The chain employs TRBV4-2 and TRBJ2-2, with 9 positions matching TRBD2. Germline values: CDR1 LGHNA, CDR2 YNFKEQ. V shed 6 bases, J shed 6 bases, and the junction held 8 bases outside the gene matches. The CDR3 loop spans 15 amino acids. The CDR3 DNA reads TGTGCCAGCAGTAAAGCGGGGGGCGTATCCGGGGAGCTGTTTTTT. Its translation is CASSKAGGVSGELFF.

In its sample, this clone was seen once. This chain connects TRBV10-1 to TRBJ2-3; D is unclear. The length of the CDR3 is 13 residues. V dropped 3 bases and J dropped 1 base, with 5 bases sitting between them. In germline, CDR1 is WNHNN, CDR2 SYGVQD (reference sequence). CDR3 DNA: TGCGCCAGCAGTGACCTCGGCACAGATACGCAGTATTTT. Translating gives CASSDLGTDTQYF.

In its sample, this clone was seen once. The J gene is TRBJ2-3, the V gene TRBV7-3; a weak D match, TRBD1 (5 bases). V lost 1 base to trimming and J lost 0 bases, with 14 bases between them. Germline V gene data show CDR1 as SGHTA and CDR2 as FQGTGA. The CDR3 length is 17 residues. The CDR3 loop is CASSLKTDSPSTDTQYF. The DNA of the CDR3 is TGTGCCAGCAGCTTAAAGACAGATTCGCCTAGCACAGATACGCAGTATTTT.

The chain couples TRBV6-6 to TRBJ2-5; D may be TRBD1 or TRBD2 (5 bases each). Judging by the DNA end, TRBJ2-7 fits better; the J call may be wrong. CDR1 is MNHNY, CDR2 SVGAGI, per germline (reference sequence). The CDR3 sequence is 14 residues long. CDR3 loop: CASSWGRAGGEQYF. The CDR3 DNA reads as TGTGCCAGCAGTTGGGGTCGAGCTGGGGGCGAGCAGTACTTC.

The chain has TRBV10-2 and TRBJ2-6, with 8 bases fitting TRBD1. Germline loops: CDR1 WSHSY, CDR2 SAAADI. The CDR3 contains 18 residues. Losses at the gene ends were 6 bases for V and 1 base for J; bases not matched to a gene: 11. CDR3 loop: CASSPQGALGSGANVLTF. The CDR3, as DNA: TGCGCCAGCAGCCCTCAGGGGGCGCTGGGGTCTGGGGCCAACGTCCTGACTTTC.

The chain joins TRBV5-1 to TRBJ2-1; D is possibly TRBD2 (6 bases). V lost 0 bases, J lost 10 bases, and 11 bases lay in between. This CDR3 comprises 13 residues. Germline lookup yields CDR1 SGHRS and CDR2 YFSETQ. CDR3 residues: CASSLDSGAEQFF. CDR3 nucleotide sequence: TGCGCCAGCAGCTTGGATAGCGGAGCGGAGCAGTTCTTC.

This chain connects TRBV7-2 to TRBJ1-6; D possibly corresponds to TRBD1 (5 bases). V gave up 1 base and J gave up 6 bases, with 10 bases separating them. Per the germline V gene, CDR1 is SGHTA and CDR2 is FQGNSA. This CDR3 region has 15 residues. The CDR3 loop is CASSLEAQGNSPLHF. The DNA for the CDR3 is TGTGCCAGCAGCTTAGAAGCTCAGGGTAATTCACCCCTCCACTTT.

This chain joins TRBV28 and TRBJ1-2; 7 bases are shared with TRBD1. CDR1 and CDR2 from the germline V gene are MDHEN and SYDVKM. The V and J ends lost 4 bases and 8 bases, in that order; junction bases with no gene match: 10. This CDR3 region has 14 residues. The CDR3 is CASSSPGTVGGYTF. The CDR3, as DNA: TGTGCCAGCAGTTCCCCCGGGACAGTTGGCGGCTACACCTTC.

The chain employs TRBV6-6 and TRBJ2-5, with 7 bases lining up with TRBD2. The germline gives CDR1 MNHNY, CDR2 SVGAGI (reference sequence). Unmatched junction bases numbered 3, after V lost 0 bases and J lost 5 bases. This CDR3 has 14 residues. This chain's CDR3 is CASSYSLGGETQYF. CDR3 nucleotide sequence: TGTGCCAGCAGTTACTCGTTGGGGGGGGAGACCCAGTACTTC.